The rows below give T cell receptor beta chains drawn from one sample of a study of blood T cell repertoires in COVID-19. Sequencing was performed with immunoSEQ multiplex PCR; in TCRdb, only in-frame clones are kept and a portion is missing. The data hold about 160,000 clones, with 82% observed a single time. The sequencing sample was made of peripheral blood. The origin of the receptors is a woman between 35 and 50 years old with COVID-19, enrolled during active disease. Both conserved end residues are part of each CDR3. A D gene is named only where the DNA matches it firmly. Not all rows give a size; the values are once, few, many and, for expanded clones, a class.

V gene	D gene	J gene	clone size	CDR3 length	CDR3 protein	CDR3 DNA
TRBV9	NA	TRBJ2-7	NA	15	CASSVDLGSPYEQYF	TGTGCCAGCAGCGTAGATCTCGGTAGCCCCTACGAGCAGTACTTC
TRBV6-6	TRBD1	TRBJ1-2	NA	14	CASSSPTGKNGYTF	TGTGCCAGCAGCTCGCCGACAGGGAAGAACGGCTACACCTTC
TRBV6-2/TRBV6-3	NA	TRBJ2-5	NA	15	CASSYSLLRGETQYF	TGTGCCAGCAGTTACTCTCTCCTGAGGGGGGAGACCCAGTACTTC
TRBV15	NA	TRBJ2-1	NA	16	CATSASGGTGPNEQFF	TGTGCCACCAGCGCAAGTGGGGGGACGGGGCCCAATGAGCAGTTCTTC
TRBV5-4	NA	TRBJ2-7	NA	14	CASSFGKSSYEQYF	TGTGCCAGCAGCTTCGGGAAAAGCTCCTACGAGCAGTACTTC
TRBV14	NA	TRBJ1-2	once	14	CASSQDPGIHGYTF	TGTGCCAGCAGCCAAGATCCAGGGATCCATGGCTACACCTTC
TRBV6-1	NA	TRBJ2-7	NA	16	CASSEAGWAGTYEQYF	TGTGCCAGCAGTGAAGCCGGGTGGGCGGGTACCTACGAGCAGTACTTC
TRBV6-2/TRBV6-3	TRBD2	TRBJ2-7	once	16	CASSYGPVWGGYEQYF	TGTGCCAGCAGTTATGGCCCTGTGTGGGGAGGGTACGAGCAGTACTTC
TRBV29-1	NA	TRBJ2-2	NA	14	CSVKRRSNTGELFF	TGCAGCGTCAAGAGGCGGTCGAACACCGGGGAGCTGTTTTTT
TRBV9	TRBD2	TRBJ2-2	once	16	CASSVGPAGGTGELFF	TGTGCCAGCAGCGTAGGCCCAGCGGGAGGCACCGGGGAGCTGTTTTTT
TRBV3-1/TRBV3-2	NA	TRBJ1-6	NA	13	CASSPAYSSPLHF	TGTGCCAGCAGTCCTGCCTACTCTTCACCCCTCCACTTT
TRBV4-1	TRBD1	TRBJ2-7	NA	16	CASSQGTGPKGYEQYF	TGCGCCAGCAGCCAAGGGACAGGACCTAAAGGCTACGAGCAGTACTTC
TRBV4-1	TRBD2	TRBJ2-5	once	18	CASSQDPFNLGGKRTQYF	TGCGCCAGCAGCCAAGACCCGTTCAATCTCGGGGGGAAAAGGACCCAGTACTTC
TRBV18	TRBD1	TRBJ1-1	NA	16	CASSPWQGAMGTEAFF	TGTGCCAGCTCACCCTGGCAGGGGGCCATGGGGACTGAAGCTTTCTTT
TRBV25-1	NA	TRBJ1-3	NA	18	CASSLRIDGSDSGNTIYF	TGTGCCAGCAGCCTGCGGATTGATGGATCAGACTCTGGAAACACCATATATTTT
TRBV7-7	TRBD2	TRBJ2-3	NA	14	CASSLGTRTDTQYF	TGTGCTAGCAGCTTAGGGACTAGAACAGATACGCAGTATTTT
TRBV6-5	NA	TRBJ2-7	NA	14	CASARVGIAYEQYF	TGTGCCAGTGCCAGGGTCGGTATAGCCTACGAGCAGTACTTC
TRBV5-5	NA	TRBJ2-4	NA	14	CASSSGLAKNIQYF	TGTGCCAGCAGCAGCGGATTAGCCAAAAACATTCAGTACTTC
TRBV6-2/TRBV6-3	NA	TRBJ1-6	large	16	CASSYDEGGGYSPLHF	TGTGCCAGCAGTTACGACGAGGGCGGGGGCTACTCACCCCTCCACTTT
TRBV19	TRBD2	TRBJ2-3	NA	15	CASSMFGRAQDTQYF	TGTGCCAGTAGTATGTTCGGGAGGGCCCAAGATACGCAGTATTTT
TRBV7-6	TRBD2	TRBJ2-1	NA	20	CASSLRGLGGLAVGYNEQFF	TGTGCCAGCAGCTTAAGGGGTCTTGGGGGACTAGCGGTAGGATACAATGAGCAGTTCTTC
TRBV6-5	NA	TRBJ2-3	once	15	CASTGVNRLTDTQYF	TGTGCCAGCACGGGGGTCAACCGGCTCACAGATACGCAGTATTTT
TRBV13	TRBD1	TRBJ1-4	NA	15	CASSAGGRSNEKLFF	TGTGCCAGCAGCGCAGGGGGACGTTCAAATGAAAAACTGTTTTTT
TRBV28	NA	TRBJ2-5	NA	15	CASSPDRFIQETQYF	TGTGCCAGCAGCCCGGACAGATTTATCCAAGAGACCCAGTACTTC
TRBV2	NA	TRBJ1-5	NA	14	CASSAVLRNQPQHF	TGTGCCAGCAGTGCGGTGTTGCGCAATCAGCCCCAGCATTTT
TRBV28	TRBD1	TRBJ2-5	NA	15	CASSPTGQVGETQYF	TGTGCCAGCAGTCCAACTGGACAGGTTGGCGAGACCCAGTACTTC
TRBV7-3	TRBD2	TRBJ2-3	NA	15	CASSLAGGSTDTQYF	TGTGCCAGCAGTCTAGCGGGGGGATCAACAGATACGCAGTATTTT
TRBV6-5	NA	TRBJ1-1	NA	13	CASTLRWQREAFF	TGTGCCAGCACCCTTCGGTGGCAGCGTGAAGCTTTCTTT
TRBV2	NA	TRBJ1-6	NA	17	CASTERGRGARNSPLHF	TGTGCCAGCACTGAGAGGGGGAGGGGGGCTAGAAATTCACCCCTCCACTTT
TRBV2	TRBD1	TRBJ1-2	NA	14	CASSDYRTGDGYTF	TGTGCCAGCAGTGATTATCGGACAGGGGATGGCTACACCTTC
TRBV6-5	NA	TRBJ2-5	NA	13	CASMGRLVETQYF	TGTGCCAGCATGGGGCGTTTGGTGGAGACCCAGTACTTC